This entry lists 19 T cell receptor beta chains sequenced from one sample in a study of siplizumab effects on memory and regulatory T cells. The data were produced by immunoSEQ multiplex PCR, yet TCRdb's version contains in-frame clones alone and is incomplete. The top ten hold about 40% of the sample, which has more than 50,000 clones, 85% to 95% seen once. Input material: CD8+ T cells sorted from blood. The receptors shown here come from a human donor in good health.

For the CDR3, the DNA is TGTGCCAGCACCAGGGAGATTGTGGGAACCGGGGAGCTGTTTTTT. This sequence encodes CASTREIVGTGELFF. The chain has TRBV9 and TRBJ2-2; D may be TRBD1 or TRBD2 (5 bases each). Trimming removed 6 bases from V and 5 bases from J, with 17 bases in between. The CDR3 loop spans 15 amino acids. Germline V gene lookup returns CDR1 SGDLS and CDR2 YYNGEE.

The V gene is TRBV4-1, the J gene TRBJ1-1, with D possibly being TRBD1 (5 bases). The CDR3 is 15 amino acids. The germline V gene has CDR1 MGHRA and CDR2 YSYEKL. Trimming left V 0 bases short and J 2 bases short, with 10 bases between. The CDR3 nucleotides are TGCGCCAGCAGCCAAGAAGTAGGGGCTAACACTGAAGCTTTCTTT. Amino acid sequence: CASSQEVGANTEAFF.

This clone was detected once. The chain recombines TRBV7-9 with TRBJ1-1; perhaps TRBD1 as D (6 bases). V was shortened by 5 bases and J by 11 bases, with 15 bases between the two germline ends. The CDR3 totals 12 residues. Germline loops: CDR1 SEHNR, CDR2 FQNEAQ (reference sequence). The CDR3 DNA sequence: TGTGCCAGCAGCCTCGACGCAGGGGACGCTTTCTTT. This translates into CASSLDAGDAFF.

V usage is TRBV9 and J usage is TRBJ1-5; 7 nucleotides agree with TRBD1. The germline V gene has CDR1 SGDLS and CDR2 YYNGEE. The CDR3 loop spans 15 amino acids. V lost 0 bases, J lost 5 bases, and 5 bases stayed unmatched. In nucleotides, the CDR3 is TGTGCCAGCAGCGTAGGCGGCACAGGGGATCAGCCCCAGCATTTT. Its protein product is CASSVGGTGDQPQHF. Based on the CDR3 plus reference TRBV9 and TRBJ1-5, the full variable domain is DSGVTQTPKHLITATGQRVTLRCSPRSGDLSVYWYQQSLDQGLQFLIQYYNGEERAKGNILERFSAQQFPDLHSELNLSSLELGDSALYFCASSVGGTGDQPQHFGDGTRLSIL.

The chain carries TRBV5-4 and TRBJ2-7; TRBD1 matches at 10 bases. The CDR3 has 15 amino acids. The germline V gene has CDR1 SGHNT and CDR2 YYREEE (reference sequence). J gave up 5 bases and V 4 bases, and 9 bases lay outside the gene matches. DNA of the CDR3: TGTGCCAGCAGCCCGGGCGGGACAGGGGTAAACGAGCAGTACTTC. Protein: CASSPGGTGVNEQYF.

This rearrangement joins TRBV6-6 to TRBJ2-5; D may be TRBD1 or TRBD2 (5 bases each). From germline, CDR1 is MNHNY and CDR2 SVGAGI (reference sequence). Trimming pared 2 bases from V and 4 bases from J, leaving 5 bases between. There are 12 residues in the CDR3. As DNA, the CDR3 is TGTGCCAGCAGTTACGGGGGAGAGACCCAGTACTTC. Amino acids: CASSYGGETQYF.

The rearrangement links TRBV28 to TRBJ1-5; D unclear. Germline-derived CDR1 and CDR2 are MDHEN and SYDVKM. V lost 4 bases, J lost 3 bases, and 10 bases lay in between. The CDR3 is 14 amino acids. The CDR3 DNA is TGTGCCAGCAGTTCCCGGGATTTCAATCAGCCCCAGCATTTT. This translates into CASSSRDFNQPQHF.

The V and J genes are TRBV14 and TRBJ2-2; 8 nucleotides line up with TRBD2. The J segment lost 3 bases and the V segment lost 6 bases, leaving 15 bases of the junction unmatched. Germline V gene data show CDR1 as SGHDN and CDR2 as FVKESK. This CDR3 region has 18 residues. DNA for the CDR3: TGTGCCAGCAGTCCCTACCGTGGCGGAGCGGGAGACACCGGGGAGCTGTTTTTT. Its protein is CASSPYRGGAGDTGELFF.

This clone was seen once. The chain's CDR3 is CASSAPPLAARTYEQYF. DNA of the CDR3: TGTGCCAGCAGCGCGCCCCCTCTGGCGGCACGAACCTACGAGCAGTACTTC. The chain recombines TRBV7-8 with TRBJ2-7; D is undetermined. Germline CDR1 is SGHVS and CDR2 is FQNEAQ. This CDR3 has 17 amino acids. V was clipped by 5 bases and J by 2 bases, with 22 bases between them. Based on the CDR3 plus reference TRBV7-8 and TRBJ2-7, the full variable domain is GAGVSQSPRYKVAKRGQDVALRCDPISGHVSLFWYQQALGQGPEFLTYFQNEAQLDKSGLPSDRFFAERPEGSVSTLKIQRTQQEDSAVYLCASSAPPLAARTYEQYFGPGTRLTVT.

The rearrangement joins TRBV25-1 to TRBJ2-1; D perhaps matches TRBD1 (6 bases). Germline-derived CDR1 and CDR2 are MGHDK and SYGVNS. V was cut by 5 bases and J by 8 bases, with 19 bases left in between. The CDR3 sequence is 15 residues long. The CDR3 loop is CASSPMGRGRDEQFF. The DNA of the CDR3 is TGTGCCAGCAGTCCGATGGGCAGGGGTAGGGATGAGCAGTTCTTC. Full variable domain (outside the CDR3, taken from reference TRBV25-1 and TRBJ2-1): EADIYQTPRYLVIGTGKKITLECSQTMGHDKMYWYQQDPGMELHLIHYSYGVNSTEKGDLSSESTVSRIRTEHFPLTLESARPSHTSQYLCASSPMGRGRDEQFFGPGTRLTVL.

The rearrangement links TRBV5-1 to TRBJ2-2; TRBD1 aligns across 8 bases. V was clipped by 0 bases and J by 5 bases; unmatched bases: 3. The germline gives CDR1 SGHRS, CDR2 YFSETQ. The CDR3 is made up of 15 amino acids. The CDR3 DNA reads TGCGCCAGCAGCTTGGTTACAGGGGGGACCGGGGAGCTGTTTTTT. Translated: CASSLVTGGTGELFF.

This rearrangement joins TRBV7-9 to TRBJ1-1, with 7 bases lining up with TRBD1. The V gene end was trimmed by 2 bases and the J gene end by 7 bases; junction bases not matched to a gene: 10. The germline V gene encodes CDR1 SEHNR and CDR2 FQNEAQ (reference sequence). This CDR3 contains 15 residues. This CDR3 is CASSLLDREAGEAFF. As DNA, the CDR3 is TGTGCCAGCAGCTTATTAGACAGGGAAGCAGGTGAAGCTTTCTTT.

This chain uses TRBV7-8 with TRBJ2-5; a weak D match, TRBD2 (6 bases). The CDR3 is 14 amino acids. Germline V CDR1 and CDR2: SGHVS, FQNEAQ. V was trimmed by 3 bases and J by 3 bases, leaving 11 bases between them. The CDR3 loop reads CASSFLIAEETQYF. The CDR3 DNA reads TGTGCCAGCAGCTTTCTAATAGCGGAAGAGACCCAGTACTTC.

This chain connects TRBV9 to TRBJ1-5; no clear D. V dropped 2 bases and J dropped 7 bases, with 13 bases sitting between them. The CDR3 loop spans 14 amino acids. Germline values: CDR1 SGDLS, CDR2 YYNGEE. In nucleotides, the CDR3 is TGTGCCAGCAGCGTTGGTAATGGGAACCAGCCCCAGCATTTT. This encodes CASSVGNGNQPQHF.

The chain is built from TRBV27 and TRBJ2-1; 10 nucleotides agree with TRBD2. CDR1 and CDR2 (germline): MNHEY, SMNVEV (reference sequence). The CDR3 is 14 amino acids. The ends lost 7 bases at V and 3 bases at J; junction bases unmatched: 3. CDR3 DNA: TGTGCCAGCAAGCGGGAGGGCCACTACAATGAGCAGTTCTTC. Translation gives CASKREGHYNEQFF.

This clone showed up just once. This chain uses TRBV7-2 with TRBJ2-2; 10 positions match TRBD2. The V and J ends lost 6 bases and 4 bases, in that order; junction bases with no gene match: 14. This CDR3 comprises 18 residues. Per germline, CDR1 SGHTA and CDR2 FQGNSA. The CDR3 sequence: CASSLNIQREGSTGELFF. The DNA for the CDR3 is TGTGCCAGCAGTTTAAACATACAGCGGGAGGGAAGCACCGGGGAGCTGTTTTTT.

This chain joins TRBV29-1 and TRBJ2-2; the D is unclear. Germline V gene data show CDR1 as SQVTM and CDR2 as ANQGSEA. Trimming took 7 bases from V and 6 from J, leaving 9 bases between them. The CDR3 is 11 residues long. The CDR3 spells CSGKMSGELFF. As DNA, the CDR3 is TGCAGCGGAAAAATGTCCGGGGAGCTGTTTTTT.

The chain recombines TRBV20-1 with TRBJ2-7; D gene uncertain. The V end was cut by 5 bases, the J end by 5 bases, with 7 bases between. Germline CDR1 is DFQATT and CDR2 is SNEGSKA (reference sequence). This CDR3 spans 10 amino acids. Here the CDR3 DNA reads TGCAGTGCTGCAGGAGACGAGCAGTACTTC. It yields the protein CSAAGDEQYF.

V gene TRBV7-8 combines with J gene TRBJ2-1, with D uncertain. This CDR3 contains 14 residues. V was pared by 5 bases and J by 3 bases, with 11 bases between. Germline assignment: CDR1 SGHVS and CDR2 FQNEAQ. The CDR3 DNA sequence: TGTGCCAGCAGCCCGGGCGGAGTCTACAATGAGCAGTTCTTC. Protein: CASSPGGVYNEQFF.